The source of this TCR beta chain is a study of CD8+ T cells in alopecia areata. On the study more broadly: In an open-label trial, patients got 5 to 10 mg tofacitinib twice daily.

As for this clone: The antigen is undetermined.

As for treatment: oral pan-JAK inhibitor, 5-10 mg twice daily. The study team obtained lesional scalp punch biopsies and peripheral blood from alopecia areata patients. The sequencing template was cDNA reverse transcribed from extracted RNA. Produced via immunoSEQ multiplex PCR; TCRdb's table is partial and in-frame only. Among some 110,000 clones listed, around 53% were seen once. Trimming took 4 bases from V and 8 from J, leaving 8 bases between them. The CDR3 has 11 residues. In germline, CDR1 is SEHNR, CDR2 FQNEAQ (reference sequence). Study-level points and caveats: Lesional scalp, notably in alopecia totalis/universalis, had clonality above that of normal scalp. Throughout tofacitinib, many expanded lesional clones continued to persist in scalp and blood.

The sequencing used CD8+ T cells sorted from blood, collected at week 24, from a patient treated with tofacitinib. This TCR came from a human donor with alopecia areata. The rearrangement links TRBV7-9 to TRBJ1-2; the D is unclear. CDR3: CASSSMGGYTF. The CDR3, as DNA: TGTGCCAGCAGCTCGATGGGGGGCTACACCTTC.